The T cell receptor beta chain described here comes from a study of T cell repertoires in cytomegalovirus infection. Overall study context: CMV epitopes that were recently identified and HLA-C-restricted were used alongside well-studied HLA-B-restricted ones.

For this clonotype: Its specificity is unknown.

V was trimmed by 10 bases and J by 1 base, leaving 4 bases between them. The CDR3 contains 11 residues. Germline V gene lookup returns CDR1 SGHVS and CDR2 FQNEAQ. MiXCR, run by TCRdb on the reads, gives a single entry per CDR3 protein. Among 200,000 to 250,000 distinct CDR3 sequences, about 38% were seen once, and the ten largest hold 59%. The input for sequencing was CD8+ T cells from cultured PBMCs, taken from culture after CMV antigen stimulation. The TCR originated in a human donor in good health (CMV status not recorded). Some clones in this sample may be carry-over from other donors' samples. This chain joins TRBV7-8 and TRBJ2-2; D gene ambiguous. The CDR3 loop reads CATENTGELFF. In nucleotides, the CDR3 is TGTGCCACCGAGAACACCGGGGAGCTGTTTTTT. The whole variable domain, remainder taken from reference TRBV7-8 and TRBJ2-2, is GAGVSQSPRYKVAKRGQDVALRCDPISGHVSLFWYQQALGQGPEFLTYFQNEAQLDKSGLPSDRFFAERPEGSVSTLKIQRTQQEDSAVYLCATENTGELFFGEGSRLTVL.